The clone carrying this TCR beta chain was observed once. This entry belongs to a study of blood T cell repertoires in COVID-19. Across the study: Spain, Italy and the United States supplied samples that represented acute and convalescent COVID-19.

Only in-frame clones appear in the TCRdb table, and some are missing; sequencing was by immunoSEQ multiplex PCR. The repertoire has some 180,000 clones, 65% to 90% of them found once; the top ten carry roughly 5.2%. The CDR3 has 14 residues. V dropped 1 base and J dropped 7; count of bases not matched to a gene: 6. Germline loops: CDR1 SGHKS, CDR2 YYEKEE (reference sequence). The receptor was derived from a woman aged 60-70 years with acute COVID-19. The rearrangement links TRBV5-5 to TRBJ1-1; 8 bases are shared with TRBD1. The material sequenced was PBMCs or T cells enriched from blood (not recorded which). The CDR3 region is CASSLQGAHSEAFF. Here the CDR3 DNA reads TGTGCCAGCAGCTTGCAGGGGGCGCATAGTGAAGCTTTCTTT.